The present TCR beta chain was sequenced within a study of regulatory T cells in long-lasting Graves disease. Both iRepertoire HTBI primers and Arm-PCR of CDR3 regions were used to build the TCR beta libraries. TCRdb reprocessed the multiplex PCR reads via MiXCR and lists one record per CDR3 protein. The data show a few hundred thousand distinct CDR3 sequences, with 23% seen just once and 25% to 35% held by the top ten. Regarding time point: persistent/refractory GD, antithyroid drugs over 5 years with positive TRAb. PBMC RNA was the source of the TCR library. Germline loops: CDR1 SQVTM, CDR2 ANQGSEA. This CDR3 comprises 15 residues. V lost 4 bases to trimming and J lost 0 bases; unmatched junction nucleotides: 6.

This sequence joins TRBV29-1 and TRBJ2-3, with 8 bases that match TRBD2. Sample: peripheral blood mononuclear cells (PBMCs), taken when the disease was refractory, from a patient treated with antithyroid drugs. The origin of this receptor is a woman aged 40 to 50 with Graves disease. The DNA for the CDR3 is TGCAGCGTTGCCGACCGGACTAGCAGCACAGATACGCAGTATTTT. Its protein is CSVADRTSSTDTQYF.